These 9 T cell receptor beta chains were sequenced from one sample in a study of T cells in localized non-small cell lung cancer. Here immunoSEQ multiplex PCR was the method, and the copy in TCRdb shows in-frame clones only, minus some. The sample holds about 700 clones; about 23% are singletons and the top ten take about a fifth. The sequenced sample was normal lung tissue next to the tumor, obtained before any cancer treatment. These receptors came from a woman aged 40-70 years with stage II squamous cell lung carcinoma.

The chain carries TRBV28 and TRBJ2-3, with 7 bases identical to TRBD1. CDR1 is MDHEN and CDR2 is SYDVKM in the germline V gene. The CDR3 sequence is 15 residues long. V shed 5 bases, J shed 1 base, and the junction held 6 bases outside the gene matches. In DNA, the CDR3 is TGTGCCAGCAGTCCGACAGGGATCCGCACAGATACGCAGTATTTT. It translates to CASSPTGIRTDTQYF. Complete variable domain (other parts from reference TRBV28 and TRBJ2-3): DVKVTQSSRYLVKRTGEKVFLECVQDMDHENMFWYRQDPGLGLRLIYFSYDVKMKEKGDIPEGYSVSREKKERFSLILESASTNQTSMYLCASSPTGIRTDTQYFGPGTRLTVL.

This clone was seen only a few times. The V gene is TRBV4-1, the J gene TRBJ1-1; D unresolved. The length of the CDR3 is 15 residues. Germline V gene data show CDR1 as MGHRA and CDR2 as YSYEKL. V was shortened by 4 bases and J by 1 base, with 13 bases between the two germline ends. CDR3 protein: CASSPTWGENTEAFF. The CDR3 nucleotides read TGCGCCAGCAGCCCGACGTGGGGAGAGAACACTGAAGCTTTCTTT.

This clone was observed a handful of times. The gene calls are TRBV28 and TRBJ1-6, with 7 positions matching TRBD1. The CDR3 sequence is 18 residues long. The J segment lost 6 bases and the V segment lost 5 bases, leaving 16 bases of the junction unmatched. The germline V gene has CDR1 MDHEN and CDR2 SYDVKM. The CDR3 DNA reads TGTGCCAGCAGTCCCCCAGGTCTGGTGACAGGGAGTAATTCACCCCTCCACTTT. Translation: CASSPPGLVTGSNSPLHF.

Written as DNA, the CDR3 is TGTGCCAGCCTCCTAGACCTCTCTGGGGCCAACGTCCTGACTTTC. Amino acid sequence: CASLLDLSGANVLTF. The chain is built from TRBV9 and TRBJ2-6, with D unresolved. The germline V gene has CDR1 SGDLS and CDR2 YYNGEE. The CDR3 is made up of 15 amino acids. Trimming took 7 bases from V and 0 from J, leaving 11 bases between them.

For the CDR3, the DNA is TGTGCCAGCAGTGGCACAGGGGTTGAGACCCAGTACTTC. It yields the protein CASSGTGVETQYF. This rearrangement joins TRBV28 to TRBJ2-5; 7 bases fit TRBD1. Germline trimming cut 5 bases from V and 5 bases from J; bases unmatched to any gene: 5. The CDR3 runs 13 residues. Germline values: CDR1 MDHEN, CDR2 SYDVKM.

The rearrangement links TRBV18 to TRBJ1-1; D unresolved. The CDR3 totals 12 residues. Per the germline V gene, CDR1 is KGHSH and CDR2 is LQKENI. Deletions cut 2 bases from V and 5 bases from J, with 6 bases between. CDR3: CASSPSGTEAFF. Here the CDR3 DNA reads TGTGCCAGCTCACCATCCGGGACTGAAGCTTTCTTT.

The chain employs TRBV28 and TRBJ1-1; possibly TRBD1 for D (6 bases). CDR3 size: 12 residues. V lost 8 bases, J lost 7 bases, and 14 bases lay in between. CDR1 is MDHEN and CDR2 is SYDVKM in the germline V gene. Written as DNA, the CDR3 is TGTGCCAGCCAAGGGGGACTGTTTGAAGCTTTCTTT. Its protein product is CASQGGLFEAFF.

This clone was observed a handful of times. CDR3 DNA: TGTGCCAGCAGAGGACTAGCGGGGGATCGGTATACGCAGTATTTT. The encoded protein is CASRGLAGDRYTQYF. The chain has TRBV9 and TRBJ2-3; TRBD2 matches 13 bases. Losses at the gene ends were 5 bases for V and 7 bases for J; bases not matched to a gene: 7. Germline V gives CDR1 SGDLS, CDR2 YYNGEE. CDR3 size: 15 residues.

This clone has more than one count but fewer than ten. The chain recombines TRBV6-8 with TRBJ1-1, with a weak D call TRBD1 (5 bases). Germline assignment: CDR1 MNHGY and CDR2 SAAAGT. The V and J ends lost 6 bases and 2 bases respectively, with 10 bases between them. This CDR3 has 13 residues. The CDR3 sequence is CASSLGGNTEAFF. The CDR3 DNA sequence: TGTGCCAGCAGCCTTGGGGGAAACACTGAAGCTTTCTTT.